These T cell receptor beta chains were read from a single sample in a study of cytomegalovirus exposure and HLA in healthy donors. Some clones are missing from TCRdb's copy, which holds only in-frame ones; the method was immunoSEQ multiplex PCR. The table shows roughly 56,000 clones, with 75% to 95% occurring only once. Sequenced input: PBMCs. Receptor source: a woman aged 30 to 39 in good health and CMV-seronegative. Both conserved end residues are part of each CDR3. The size of a clone is reported for some rows only, either as once, few or many, or as a class for expanded clones.

J: TRBJ2-1
V: TRBV18
size: -
CDR3: CASSFLAGVYEQFF

J: TRBJ2-5
V: TRBV6-6
size: -
CDR3: CASSYPETGETQYF

J: TRBJ2-1
V: TRBV9
size: -
CDR3: CASSVRDSGSNEQFF

J: TRBJ2-3
V: TRBV5-4
size: -
CDR3: CASRPDRGGADTQYF

J: TRBJ2-7
V: TRBV7-2
size: few
CDR3: CASIQGQGPFEQYF

J: TRBJ1-1
V: TRBV27
size: -
CDR3: CASSSSYRVGTEAFF

J: TRBJ1-4
V: TRBV29-1
size: -
CDR3: CSVEYPSGEKLFF

J: TRBJ1-1
V: TRBV10-1
size: -
CDR3: CASSRGMNTEAFF

J: TRBJ2-7
V: TRBV7-2
size: -
CDR3: CASKEGGRYEQYF

J: TRBJ1-4
V: TRBV4-3
size: once
CDR3: CASSHAADRGDEKLFF

J: TRBJ2-1
V: TRBV10-3
size: -
CDR3: CAIRNSERAGEQFF

J: TRBJ2-1
V: TRBV18
size: few
CDR3: CASRTSGGYNEQFF

J: TRBJ1-2
V: TRBV6-5
size: -
CDR3: CASRRQGPPGYTF

J: TRBJ2-7
V: TRBV7-6
size: -
CDR3: CASSLEVGGYGQYF